The T cell receptor beta chain under discussion was sequenced for a study of T cell changes during pregnancy in multiple sclerosis. Germline V gene sequence: CDR1 SEHNR, CDR2 FQNEAQ (reference sequence). Trimming left V 1 base short and J 5 bases short, with 14 bases between. This CDR3 region has 15 residues. Clones were sequenced by immunoSEQ multiplex PCR, and TCRdb holds only the in-frame ones, with some missing. The data show around 72,000 clones, roughly 89% seen once. The chain links TRBV7-9 to TRBJ2-5; D is possibly TRBD1 (5 bases). The starting material was peripheral blood, obtained in the third trimester of pregnancy. This receptor was obtained from a female donor in good health, enrolled as a control in a pregnancy study. This chain's CDR3 is CASSLEGRGSETQYF. DNA for the CDR3: TGTGCCAGCAGCTTAGAGGGGCGTGGATCCGAGACCCAGTACTTC.